The 21 T cell receptor beta chains below come from one sample, sequenced in a study of blood T cell repertoires in COVID-19. The table came from immunoSEQ multiplex PCR; TCRdb's copy has only in-frame clones and leaves some out. The repertoire holds about 200,000 clones, with 80% as singletons. Sequencing was performed on PBMCs or T cells enriched from blood (not recorded which). These receptors were taken from a woman in her thirties or forties with acute COVID-19.

The chain recombines TRBV27 with TRBJ1-2; D gene ambiguous. This CDR3 comprises 14 residues. V shed 6 bases and J shed 5 bases, with 16 bases lying between them. Germline lookup yields CDR1 MNHEY and CDR2 SMNVEV (reference sequence). The CDR3 spells CASSSGVGLYGYTF. CDR3 DNA: TGTGCCAGCAGCTCCGGGGTGGGCTTGTATGGCTACACCTTC.

The chain is built from TRBV3-1 (or the pseudogene TRBV3-2) and TRBJ1-5; no reliable D call. With 2 bases removed from V and 9 bases from J, the gap between germline ends came to 14 bases. Looked up from germline, CDR1 is LGHDT and CDR2 is YNNKEL (reference sequence). CDR3 size: 14 residues. The DNA for the CDR3 is TGTGCCAGCAGCCAAAACCCCCCCACGGGGCCCCAGCATTTT. Protein sequence: CASSQNPPTGPQHF.

The genes are TRBV5-1 and TRBJ1-2; D remains unclear. The CDR3 runs 16 residues. Trimming stripped 4 bases from V and 2 bases from J, with 18 bases between. Germline V gives CDR1 SGHRS, CDR2 YFSETQ. This CDR3 is CASSQPRGNGNYGYTF. The CDR3 region has the DNA TGCGCCAGCAGCCAACCCCGAGGGAACGGGAACTATGGCTACACCTTC.

The genes are TRBV19 and TRBJ1-4; 9 bases match TRBD1. Looked up from germline, CDR1 is LNHDA and CDR2 is SQIVND (reference sequence). V lost 7 bases and J lost 4; bases outside the gene matches: 4. The CDR3 has 14 residues. As DNA, the CDR3 is TGTGCCAGTAACCGGGGACAGGGTAATGAAAAACTGTTTTTT. Translation: CASNRGQGNEKLFF.

The chain is built from TRBV18 and TRBJ2-5; D not certain. With 3 bases removed from V and 1 base from J, the gap between germline ends came to 6 bases. Germline lookup yields CDR1 KGHSH and CDR2 LQKENI. This CDR3 has 13 residues. The chain's CDR3 is CASSPQAQETQYF. The CDR3 DNA follows: TGTGCCAGCTCACCGCAGGCCCAAGAGACCCAGTACTTC.

This sequence joins TRBV27 and TRBJ2-1; TRBD2 might be the D (6 bases). The CDR3 runs 14 residues. Germline V CDR1 and CDR2: MNHEY, SMNVEV (reference sequence). V lost 8 bases and J 6 bases, leaving 17 bases between the germline ends. CDR3 nucleotides: TGTGCCAGCGTTCTTTGGGGGGACCCCAATGAGCAGTTCTTC. Its translation: CASVLWGDPNEQFF.

The chain joins TRBV6-1 to TRBJ2-5; 7 positions match TRBD1. Germline assignment: CDR1 MNHNS and CDR2 SASEGT. This CDR3 has 15 amino acids. V trimming: 2 bases; J trimming: 4 bases; junction bases outside the gene matches: 7. CDR3 protein: CASSESIRGRETQYF. The CDR3 DNA reads as TGTGCCAGCAGTGAAAGTATAAGGGGGCGAGAGACCCAGTACTTC.

V usage is TRBV5-1 and J usage is TRBJ1-1; TRBD1 matches at 9 bases. The V and J ends lost 0 bases and 7 bases, in that order; junction bases with no gene match: 7. The CDR3 has 15 amino acids. Germline CDR1 reads SGHRS; CDR2 reads YFSETQ. The CDR3 reads CASSLATGQGGEAFF. The CDR3, as DNA: TGCGCCAGCAGCTTGGCCACGGGACAGGGAGGTGAAGCTTTCTTT.

V usage is TRBV29-1 and J usage is TRBJ2-2; TRBD2 matches at 11 bases. V lost 7 bases, J lost 7 bases, and 11 bases stayed unmatched. Germline CDR1 is SQVTM and CDR2 is ANQGSEA. The CDR3 covers 15 residues. This chain's CDR3 is CSASIAGGLGGELFF. For the CDR3, the DNA is TGCAGCGCCAGCATAGCGGGGGGGTTAGGCGGGGAGCTGTTTTTT.

The chain couples TRBV3-1 (or the pseudogene TRBV3-2) to TRBJ1-4; tentatively, D is TRBD1 (6 bases). The CDR3 is made up of 15 amino acids. From germline, CDR1 is LGHDT and CDR2 YNNKEL (reference sequence). The V and J ends lost 1 base and 5 bases respectively, with 11 bases between them. CDR3 sequence reads: CASSQGGGANEKLFF. In DNA form, the CDR3 reads TGTGCCAGCAGCCAAGGTGGGGGGGCCAATGAAAAACTGTTTTTT.

V usage is TRBV6-1 and J usage is TRBJ2-3; D is possibly TRBD2 (5 bases). The CDR3 runs 14 residues. With 0 bases removed from V and 6 bases from J, the gap between germline ends came to 10 bases. Germline values: CDR1 MNHNS, CDR2 SASEGT. The CDR3 coding sequence is TGTGCCAGCAGTGAAGCGAGCGGTAGTGATACGCAGTATTTT. This encodes CASSEASGSDTQYF.

The chain carries TRBV24-1 and TRBJ2-3; D is undetermined. The CDR3 spans 17 residues. CDR1 KGHDR and CDR2 SFDVKD come from the germline V gene. Trimming cost V 4 bases and J 0 bases, with 16 bases left between them. The CDR3 region is CATSDRGRGTSTDTQYF. The CDR3 region has the DNA TGTGCCACCAGTGACAGAGGAAGAGGCACTAGCACAGATACGCAGTATTTT.

The chain employs TRBV19 and TRBJ1-4; TRBD1 matches 7 bases. The germline V gene has CDR1 LNHDA and CDR2 SQIVND (reference sequence). J was trimmed by 4 bases and V by 6 bases; bases with no gene match: 8. The CDR3 runs to 15 residues. DNA of the CDR3: TGTGCCAGTAGCGAATCGGGACAGAGTAATGAAAAACTGTTTTTT. Amino acid sequence: CASSESGQSNEKLFF.

The chain uses TRBV7-3 and TRBJ2-7, with TRBD2 as a possible D gene (5 bases). The CDR3 covers 11 residues. The V end lost 8 bases, the J end lost 8 bases, and 13 bases lay between the germline ends. Germline V gives CDR1 SGHTA, CDR2 FQGTGA. The CDR3 DNA follows: TGTGCCAGCTCTGAGGGTATGAAGCAGTACTTC. Protein sequence: CASSEGMKQYF.

This chain links TRBV29-1 with TRBJ1-2; D may be TRBD1 (6 bases). The CDR3 contains 12 residues. CDR1 and CDR2 (germline): SQVTM, ANQGSEA. V was shortened by 6 bases and J by 9 bases, with 17 bases between the two germline ends. CDR3 loop: CSVGGAKDSYTF. The CDR3 coding sequence is TGCAGCGTGGGGGGGGCCAAAGACAGCTACACCTTC.

This rearrangement joins TRBV2 to TRBJ2-1; D is unclear. The germline V gene has CDR1 SNHLY and CDR2 FYNNEI. This CDR3 has 14 amino acids. Trimming took 7 bases from V and 2 from J, leaving 12 bases between them. The CDR3 is CASMVTRAYNEQFF. CDR3 nucleotide sequence: TGTGCCAGCATGGTGACAAGAGCCTACAATGAGCAGTTCTTC.

On this clone: The junction departs from germline at one end; a sequencing error may be responsible. This rearrangement joins TRBV5-6 to TRBJ2-1; D is undetermined. Germline CDR1 reads SGHDT; CDR2 reads YYEEEE. There are 11 residues in the CDR3. DNA for the CDR3: TGTGCCAGCAGCTTAGGCGCTGAGGAGTTCTTC. Translation: CASSLGAEEFF.

The J gene is TRBJ2-1, the V gene TRBV9; 7 nucleotides match TRBD2. The CDR3 loop spans 14 amino acids. Germline V gene lookup returns CDR1 SGDLS and CDR2 YYNGEE. Trimming removed 3 bases from V and 6 bases from J; junction bases left unmatched: 6. The CDR3 DNA is TGTGCCAGCAGCGCCGTTCTAGCGGCCAATGAGCAGTTCTTC. Translated, it gives CASSAVLAANEQFF.

V is TRBV5-4 and J is TRBJ1-2; 7 nucleotides align to TRBD1. The V gene's germline CDR1 is SGHNT and CDR2 YYREEE (reference sequence). This CDR3 region has 14 residues. The V segment lost 3 bases and the J segment 8 bases; nucleotides outside the gene matches: 10. As DNA, the CDR3 is TGTGCCAGCAGCTATAACAAGGGGGCAGGGGGCTACACCTTC. Translated: CASSYNKGAGGYTF.

The CDR3 DNA reads TGTGCCAGCAGTTTCCGGACAGGGGACGGAGCTAACTATGGCTACACCTTC. The encoded protein is CASSFRTGDGANYGYTF. This sequence joins TRBV27 and TRBJ1-2; 9 bases are a match to TRBD1. The CDR3 totals 17 residues. Germline trimming cut 3 bases from V and 0 bases from J; bases unmatched to any gene: 8. Per the germline V gene, CDR1 is MNHEY and CDR2 is SMNVEV (reference sequence).

This clone appeared a few times. The chain carries TRBV6-6 and TRBJ1-5; D perhaps matches TRBD1 (5 bases). CDR1 is MNHNY and CDR2 is SVGAGI in the germline V gene (reference sequence). The CDR3 loop spans 13 amino acids. Trimming removed 8 bases from V and 4 bases from J, with 12 bases in between. The CDR3 DNA reads as TGTGCCAGCGGCAGGGCGGTAAATCAGCCCCAGCATTTT. Translating it yields CASGRAVNQPQHF.